The clone carrying this TCR beta chain showed up many times. Its antigen is currently unknown. Using a J-beta primer mix together with a sample-barcoded 5' primer, a second PCR was run for about 6 to 11 cycles. From the 5' RACE reads, TCRdb called clonotypes with MiXCR, one entry per CDR3 protein. The table shows 1.5 million to 2 million distinct CDR3 sequences, with about 28% occurring only once. Trimming cost V 4 bases and J 4 bases; bases outside gene matches: 6. Per the germline V gene, CDR1 is SGHNT and CDR2 is YYREEE (reference sequence). This CDR3 contains 16 residues. The draw of peripheral blood yielded about 9.4 milliliters from each donor. This sample is part of a study of blood T cells in healthy people across ages. Broader study findings: No one knew whether donors had CMV, which possibly confounded expanded clonotype changes. With unsorted PBMCs, a conclusive comparison of naive versus antigen-experienced cells was not possible.

This receptor was taken from a woman in her twenties or thirties in good health. The chain combines TRBV5-4 with TRBJ2-1; TRBD2 agrees at 12 bases. Sequenced material: blood. In nucleotides, the CDR3 is TGTGCCAGCAGCCGGGGACTAGCGGGTCAATACAATGAGCAGTTCTTC. Residues: CASSRGLAGQYNEQFF.